The 21 T cell receptor beta chains below all came from one sample that was sequenced in a study of T-cell reconstitution after alpha-beta-depleted transplantation in children. The TCRbeta library was prepared with unique molecular identifiers. TCRdb re-called the PCR reads through MiXCR, storing one row per CDR3 protein. The table has about 360,000 distinct CDR3 sequences, 10% to 15% seen once. Sequences were derived from PBMCs, sampled from the stem cell graft. The receptors stem from a human donor who donated a stem cell graft to a child with Fanconi anemia.

This clonotype was detected only a few times. The chain couples TRBV7-2 to TRBJ2-3; no clear D. The germline gives CDR1 SGHTA, CDR2 FQGNSA. The V end lost 7 bases, the J end lost 0 bases, and 11 bases lay between the germline ends. CDR3 length: 14 amino acids. The CDR3 protein is CASIPWGSTDTQYF. As DNA, the CDR3 is TGTGCCAGCATCCCGTGGGGTAGCACAGATACGCAGTATTTT. The full variable domain, rest sourced from reference TRBV7-2 and TRBJ2-3, is GAGVSQSPSNKVTEKGKDVELRCDPISGHTALYWYRQSLGQGLEFLIYFQGNSAPDKSGLPSDRFSAERTGGSVSTLTIQRTQQEDSAVYLCASIPWGSTDTQYFGPGTRLTVL.

The chain uses TRBV4-2 and TRBJ1-1; D unresolved. The germline V gene has CDR1 LGHNA and CDR2 YNFKEQ. There are 14 residues in the CDR3. V lost 1 base to trimming and J lost 5 bases, with 11 bases between them. CDR3 sequence: CASSQGMGRTEAFF. CDR3 DNA sequence: TGTGCCAGCAGCCAAGGTATGGGAAGGACTGAAGCTTTCTTT.

The sample holds many counts of this clonotype. The chain combines TRBV19 with TRBJ2-4, with a weak D call TRBD2 (6 bases). The V end lost 9 bases, the J end lost 5 bases, and 32 bases lay between the germline ends. Germline V gives CDR1 LNHDA, CDR2 SQIVND (reference sequence). This CDR3 contains 19 residues. The CDR3 region has the DNA TGTGCCAGCAAGATGGGACCAGGGAGGCCATTAGGGTCGGAAAACATTCAGTACTTC. As protein: CASKMGPGRPLGSENIQYF.

A few counts support this clonotype. V usage is TRBV2 and J usage is TRBJ1-6, with unresolved D. Between the trimmed V and J ends, which lost 6 bases and 5 bases, there was a span of 11 bases. The CDR3 is 14 amino acids. Per the germline V gene, CDR1 is SNHLY and CDR2 is FYNNEI. The CDR3 DNA follows: TGTGCCAGCAGCATTGAGAAGGATAATTCACCCCTCCACTTT. Protein: CASSIEKDNSPLHF. The full variable domain, with the rest looked up from reference TRBV2 and TRBJ1-6, is EPEVTQTPSHQVTQMGQEVILRCVPISNHLYFYWYRQILGQKVEFLVSFYNNEISEKSEIFDDQFSVERPDGSNFTLKIRSTKLEDSAMYFCASSIEKDNSPLHFGNGTRLTVT.

The V call is TRBV20-1, the J call TRBJ1-5; D might be TRBD1 (6 bases). The germline V gene encodes CDR1 DFQATT and CDR2 SNEGSKA (reference sequence). The CDR3 is 14 residues long. V gave up 5 bases and J gave up 4 bases, with 15 bases separating them. This CDR3 reads CSAGGALGNQPQHF. In DNA form, the CDR3 reads TGCAGTGCTGGGGGGGCGTTAGGGAATCAGCCCCAGCATTTT.

This clonotype was counted at least ten times. CDR3 residues: CASSLAQGAYNEQFF. Here the CDR3 DNA reads TGTGCCAGCAGCTTAGCCCAGGGGGCCTACAATGAGCAGTTCTTC. This chain uses TRBV7-6 with TRBJ2-1; 7 bases line up with TRBD1. The length of the CDR3 is 15 residues. V was pared by 0 bases and J by 2 bases, with 1 base of the junction left unmatched. Germline CDR1 reads SGHVS; CDR2 reads FNYEAQ.

The chain carries TRBV15 and TRBJ1-2, with D hard to call. CDR1 and CDR2 (germline): LNHNV, YYDKDF (reference sequence). Deletions cut 5 bases from V and 6 bases from J, with 19 bases between. The CDR3 length is 15 residues. CDR3 sequence: CATSPPLSVPNGYTF. The CDR3 nucleotides read TGTGCCACCAGCCCCCCCCTAAGCGTCCCCAATGGCTACACCTTC.

V and J are TRBV15 and TRBJ2-7; D unclear. This CDR3 is 13 amino acids long. Germline loops: CDR1 LNHNV, CDR2 YYDKDF (reference sequence). V was trimmed by 5 bases and J by 7 bases, leaving 15 bases between them. The CDR3 here is CATSSGPSGEQYF. CDR3 DNA: TGTGCCACCAGCTCCGGGCCCTCGGGTGAGCAGTACTTC.

The sample holds a few counts of this clonotype. The rearrangement joins TRBV6-2 or TRBV6-3 to TRBJ2-7; a possible D gene is TRBD1 (6 bases). The CDR3 has 16 residues. V lost 2 bases and J lost 4, with 18 bases in between. Looked up from germline, CDR1 is MNHEY and CDR2 is SVGEGT. The CDR3 reads CASSYRKGTIFYEQYV. CDR3 sequence (DNA): TGTGCCAGCAGTTACAGGAAAGGGACAATTTTTTACGAGCAGTACGTC.

This clonotype occurred many times. The chain has TRBV3-1 and TRBJ2-1; D could derive from TRBD1 or TRBD2 (6 bases each). The CDR3 length is 14 residues. Germline lookup yields CDR1 LGHDT and CDR2 YNNKEL (reference sequence). V shed 0 bases and J shed 9 bases, with 12 bases lying between them. The CDR3 here is CASSQDLGGSEQFF. The CDR3 bases are TGTGCCAGCAGCCAAGATCTGGGGGGCAGTGAGCAGTTCTTC.

This clonotype turned up a few times. V and J are TRBV5-4 and TRBJ1-1; D gene ambiguous. V lost 0 bases and J lost 7, with 7 bases in between. The CDR3 contains 12 residues. The V gene's germline CDR1 is SGHNT and CDR2 YYREEE (reference sequence). This CDR3 reads CASSLGFDEAFF. The CDR3 DNA reads TGTGCCAGCAGCTTGGGGTTCGATGAAGCTTTCTTT.

The chain joins TRBV12-3 or TRBV12-4 to TRBJ2-7; 9 positions agree with TRBD1. The CDR3 has 16 amino acids. V lost 5 bases, J lost 3 bases, and 11 bases stayed unmatched. The CDR3 nucleotides read TGTGCCAGCAGTCTCCACCCGGGACAGGGAAGCTACGAGCAGTACTTC. Translation gives CASSLHPGQGSYEQYF.

This clonotype was observed a few times. The chain uses TRBV12-3 or TRBV12-4 and TRBJ2-7; D not certain. This CDR3 is built from 13 residues. V lost 1 base and J 6 bases, leaving 10 bases between the germline ends. The CDR3 loop is CASSLGLRGEQYV. In DNA form, the CDR3 reads TGTGCCAGCAGTTTAGGACTCAGAGGCGAGCAGTACGTC.

The V and J genes are TRBV24-1 and TRBJ2-2; 7 bases fit TRBD1. This CDR3 spans 16 amino acids. Germline V gives CDR1 KGHDR, CDR2 SFDVKD. J was trimmed by 5 bases and V by 1 base; bases with no gene match: 6. The CDR3 nucleotides are TGTGCCACCAGTGATTTTTTGAACAGGGGAACCGGGGAGCTGTTTTTT. This sequence encodes CATSDFLNRGTGELFF.

V is TRBV4-2 and J is TRBJ2-5; D is unresolved. V shed 4 bases and J shed 4 bases, with 16 bases lying between them. This CDR3 comprises 15 residues. Looked up from germline, CDR1 is LGHNA and CDR2 is YNFKEQ. CDR3: CASSLFVSGGETQYF. In nucleotides, the CDR3 is TGTGCCAGCAGCCTTTTCGTCTCTGGTGGAGAGACCCAGTACTTC.

The sample holds many counts of this clonotype. The chain recombines TRBV12-3 or TRBV12-4 with TRBJ1-5, with D unclear. With 6 bases removed from V and 3 bases from J, the gap between germline ends came to 12 bases. The CDR3 is 14 amino acids. In DNA, the CDR3 is TGTGCCAGCAGCCCCGGACGGTTCAATCAGCCCCAGCATTTT. Translation: CASSPGRFNQPQHF.

This clonotype has ten or more counts. This sequence joins TRBV9 and TRBJ2-1; 12 positions agree with TRBD2. The CDR3 is 19 residues long. CDR1 and CDR2 from the germline V gene are SGDLS and YYNGEE. V lost 0 bases to trimming and J lost 3 bases; unmatched junction nucleotides: 10. The CDR3 spells CASSVGTSGANSDYNEQFF. CDR3 sequence (DNA): TGTGCCAGCAGCGTAGGGACTAGCGGGGCCAACTCAGACTACAATGAGCAGTTCTTC.

The rearrangement joins TRBV11-2 to TRBJ1-1; a weak D match, TRBD1 (5 bases). Between the trimmed V and J ends, which lost 2 bases and 1 base, there was a span of 11 bases. CDR3 length: 15 residues. Per the germline V gene, CDR1 is SGHAT and CDR2 is FQNNGV. CDR3 residues: CASSLTFGGNTEAFF. The CDR3 DNA sequence: TGTGCCAGCAGCTTAACATTTGGGGGGAACACTGAAGCTTTCTTT. The entire variable domain, with the rest obtained from reference TRBV11-2 and TRBJ1-1, is as follows: EAGVAQSPRYKIIEKRQSVAFWCNPISGHATLYWYQQILGQGPKLLIQFQNNGVVDDSQLPKDRFSAERLKGVDSTLKIQPAKLEDSAVYLCASSLTFGGNTEAFFGQGTRLTVV.

This clonotype was detected a few times. This rearrangement joins TRBV5-1 to TRBJ1-4; D not certain. Germline V lookup: CDR1 SGHRS, CDR2 YFSETQ. The CDR3 has 16 residues. Trimming took off 4 bases at V and 5 bases at J, with 18 bases between the two ends. CDR3 bases: TGCGCCAGCAGCCCTCCGACCCCCTTGAGGAATGAAAAACTGTTTTTT. Protein: CASSPPTPLRNEKLFF. Using reference TRBV5-1 and TRBJ1-4 for the parts outside the CDR3, the full variable domain is KAGVTQTPRYLIKTRGQQVTLSCSPISGHRSVSWYQQTPGQGLQFLFEYFSETQRNKGNFPGRFSGRQFSNSRSEMNVSTLELGDSALYLCASSPPTPLRNEKLFFGSGTQLSVL.

The V call is TRBV7-6, the J call TRBJ1-6; tentative D call: TRBD1 (5 bases). Trimming shortened V by 5 bases and J by 9 bases, and 14 bases separated the two germline ends. Germline V CDR1 and CDR2: SGHVS, FNYEAQ. The CDR3 extends over 14 amino acids. The CDR3 here is CASSGLGGSSPLHF. DNA for the CDR3: TGTGCCAGCAGCGGCCTGGGGGGTAGTTCACCCCTCCACTTT.

This clonotype came up once. The chain couples TRBV19 to TRBJ2-5; D is possibly TRBD2 (5 bases). V lost 3 bases to trimming and J lost 2 bases, with 10 bases between them. This CDR3 comprises 14 residues. Germline V CDR1 and CDR2: LNHDA, SQIVND (reference sequence). CDR3 sequence (DNA): TGTGCCAGTAGTATGGGAGCGTCGCAAGAGACCCAGTACTTC. It is translated as CASSMGASQETQYF.